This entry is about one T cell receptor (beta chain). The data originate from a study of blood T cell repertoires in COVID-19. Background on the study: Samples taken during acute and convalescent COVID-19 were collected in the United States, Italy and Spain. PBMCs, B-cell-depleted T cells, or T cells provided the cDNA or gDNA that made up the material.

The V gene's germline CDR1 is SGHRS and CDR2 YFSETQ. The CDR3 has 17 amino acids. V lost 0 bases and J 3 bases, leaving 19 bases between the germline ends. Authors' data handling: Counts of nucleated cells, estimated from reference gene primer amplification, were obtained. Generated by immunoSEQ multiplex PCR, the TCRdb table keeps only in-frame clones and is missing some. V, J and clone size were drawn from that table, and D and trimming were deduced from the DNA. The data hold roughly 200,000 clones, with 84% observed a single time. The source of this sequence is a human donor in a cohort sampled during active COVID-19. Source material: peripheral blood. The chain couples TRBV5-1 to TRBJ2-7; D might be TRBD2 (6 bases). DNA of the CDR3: TGCGCCAGCAGCTTGGGGTGGGTGATCGGGAGCTACTACGAGCAGTACTTC. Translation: CASSLGWVIGSYYEQYF.